The present T cell receptor (beta chain) was sequenced within a study of blood T cell repertoires in COVID-19. Study as a whole: T cells, B-cell-depleted T cells, or PBMCs provided the cDNA or gDNA that served as material.

Recruits, aged 18 to 89 years, lived in under 25 US areas. Allocation to cohorts depended on clinical history reported by the participants. TCRdb's copy holds only in-frame clones and misses some; the assay was immunoSEQ multiplex PCR. The sample yields 250,000 to 400,000 clones, 89% seen once. Trimming left V 1 base short and J 2 bases short, with 8 bases between. Germline CDR1 reads SGHNT; CDR2 reads YYREEE (reference sequence). The CDR3 spans 14 residues. The sample comprised PBMCs or T cells enriched from blood (not recorded which). This receptor was taken from a man in his sixties who had recovered from COVID-19. The V gene is TRBV5-4, the J gene TRBJ2-3; D is unresolved. DNA of the CDR3: TGTGCCAGCAGCTTGAAAAGCAACACAGATACGCAGTATTTT. This translates into CASSLKSNTDTQYF.